A single sample gave rise to the 11 T cell receptor beta chains below, sequenced in a study of cytomegalovirus exposure and HLA in healthy donors. Primers included in the PCR were 60 Vbeta and 13 Jbeta primers. Repertoires were generated with immunoSEQ multiplex PCR, while TCRdb's copy carries only in-frame clones and drops some. Of roughly 140,000 clones in the sample, 80% were seen once. Sequencing input: PBMCs. These receptors came from a man aged 35 to 55 in good health and CMV-seronegative.

The V gene is TRBV9, the J gene TRBJ1-2; 7 nucleotides agree with TRBD1. The germline gives CDR1 SGDLS, CDR2 YYNGEE. The CDR3 runs 15 residues. V lost 1 base to trimming and J lost 2 bases; unmatched junction nucleotides: 5. The CDR3 is CASSVTQGFNYGYTF. CDR3 sequence (DNA): TGTGCCAGCAGCGTAACACAGGGGTTCAACTATGGCTACACCTTC.

The chain uses TRBV6-5 and TRBJ1-6; the D gene is possibly TRBD1 (5 bases). The CDR3 extends over 13 amino acids. Germline assignment: CDR1 MNHEY and CDR2 SVGAGI. The ends were cut back, 7 bases at V and 8 bases at J, with 12 bases in the middle. The CDR3 spells CASTPAGDSPLHF. The CDR3 DNA follows: TGTGCCAGCACTCCTGCGGGGGATTCACCCCTCCACTTT.

V is TRBV5-1 and J is TRBJ1-2; possibly TRBD1 for D (5 bases). Germline CDR1 is SGHRS and CDR2 is YFSETQ. V dropped 1 base and J dropped 1 base, with 8 bases sitting between them. This CDR3 has 14 amino acids. The CDR3 bases are TGCGCCAGCAGCTTGTACGACAGTAACTATGGCTACACCTTC. Its protein product is CASSLYDSNYGYTF.

The chain is built from TRBV5-4 and TRBJ2-3, with D possibly TRBD2 on 5 matching bases. Germline V gene sequence: CDR1 SGHNT, CDR2 YYREEE (reference sequence). V was clipped by 1 base and J by 1 base, with 10 bases between them. This CDR3 contains 15 residues. CDR3 nucleotide sequence: TGTGCCAGCAGCTTGCCGGGGTGGGGCACAGATACGCAGTATTTT. This codes for CASSLPGWGTDTQYF.

This clone was counted a single time. The chain links TRBV7-2 to TRBJ2-3; 14 positions agree with TRBD2. Germline-derived CDR1 and CDR2 are SGHTA and FQGNSA. This CDR3 is 16 amino acids long. Germline trimming cut 7 bases from V and 5 bases from J; bases unmatched to any gene: 8. This CDR3 is CASTIRLAGGEDTQYF. The DNA of the CDR3 is TGTGCCAGCACCATAAGACTAGCGGGGGGGGAAGATACGCAGTATTTT.

The gene calls are TRBV19 and TRBJ1-2; D remains ambiguous. The CDR3 length is 10 residues. The V gene's germline CDR1 is LNHDA and CDR2 SQIVND (reference sequence). The V end was cut by 6 bases, the J end by 5 bases, with 4 bases between. Here the CDR3 reads CASSEYGYTF. The CDR3 nucleotides are TGTGCCAGTAGCGAGTATGGCTACACCTTC.

This clone was observed a handful of times. The V and J genes are TRBV6-1 and TRBJ1-1; D is ambiguous. V lost 5 bases and J 2 bases, leaving 3 bases between the germline ends. The CDR3 is made up of 11 amino acids. Germline-derived CDR1 and CDR2 are MNHNS and SASEGT. CDR3 amino acids: CASSPNTEAFF. CDR3 sequence (DNA): TGTGCCAGCAGTCCAAACACTGAAGCTTTCTTT.

The rearrangement uses TRBV4-2 and TRBJ2-3; 10 bases are shared with TRBD2. The CDR3 length is 16 residues. CDR1 and CDR2 (germline): LGHNA, YNFKEQ. The V segment lost 1 base and the J segment 2 bases; nucleotides outside the gene matches: 3. The CDR3, as DNA: TGTGCCAGCAGCCAAGTGGGGACTAGCGTCACAGATACGCAGTATTTT. This sequence encodes CASSQVGTSVTDTQYF.

The chain uses TRBV29-1 and TRBJ2-1; TRBD2 agrees at 12 bases. The CDR3 is made up of 15 amino acids. Trimming removed 6 bases from V and 7 bases from J; junction bases left unmatched: 10. Looked up from germline, CDR1 is SQVTM and CDR2 is ANQGSEA. The CDR3 region is CSVSSGGAVRNEQFF. The CDR3, as DNA: TGCAGCGTATCTAGCGGGGGGGCCGTTCGGAATGAGCAGTTCTTC.

The chain's CDR3 is CASSPRGGARDYGYTF. CDR3 sequence (DNA): TGTGCCAGCAGCCCACGCGGTGGGGCGCGTGACTATGGCTACACCTTC. V and J are TRBV5-6 and TRBJ1-2; weak D call: TRBD1 (5 bases). Per the germline V gene, CDR1 is SGHDT and CDR2 is YYEEEE. Trimming took off 4 bases at V and 3 bases at J, with 19 bases between the two ends. This CDR3 comprises 16 residues.

The chain combines TRBV27 with TRBJ2-5; TRBD2 aligns across 9 bases. The CDR3 totals 15 residues. Per germline, CDR1 MNHEY and CDR2 SMNVEV (reference sequence). V was pared by 5 bases and J by 2 bases, with 6 bases of the junction left unmatched. CDR3 protein: CASSPRTSAQETQYF. Written as DNA, the CDR3 is TGTGCCAGCAGTCCGCGGACTAGCGCACAAGAGACCCAGTACTTC.